The 3 T cell receptor beta chains in this list originate from one sample, sequenced in a study of T cell responses to AZD1222 COVID-19 vaccine. This table comes from immunoSEQ multiplex PCR, and its TCRdb copy is limited to in-frame clones, with some not included. The sample lists roughly 120,000 clones; over 75% were seen once. The material was peripheral blood, obtained on day 0 of AZD1222 vaccination. These receptors were taken from an adult in good health.

The V and J genes are TRBV5-6 and TRBJ1-1; no definite D call. Trimming pared 4 bases from V and 0 bases from J, leaving 10 bases between. Germline V gene sequence: CDR1 SGHDT, CDR2 YYEEEE. The CDR3 spans 14 residues. CDR3 nucleotides: TGTGCCAGCAGCCCGGACGGAGTGAACACTGAAGCTTTCTTT. The encoded protein is CASSPDGVNTEAFF.

The V and J genes are TRBV9 and TRBJ2-7; possibly TRBD2 for D (7 bases). Germline V lookup: CDR1 SGDLS, CDR2 YYNGEE. This CDR3 is 17 amino acids long. The germline V and J ends were trimmed by 0 bases and 2 bases, with 18 bases remaining between them. The DNA for the CDR3 is TGTGCCAGCAGCGTAGGGGGGGGGCTAGCGTCCACCTACGAGCAGTACTTC. Translation: CASSVGGGLASTYEQYF.

The CDR3 DNA is TGTGCCAGCAGCTTCGCGGGGTCGGCTACGCAGTATTTT. It is translated as CASSFAGSATQYF. The V call is TRBV6-5, the J call TRBJ2-3; the D gene is possibly TRBD2 (6 bases). V lost 6 bases, J lost 8 bases, and 15 bases lay in between. In germline, CDR1 is MNHEY, CDR2 SVGAGI. This CDR3 region has 13 residues.